This T cell receptor beta chain was obtained from a study of blood T cell repertoires in COVID-19. The repertoire was sequenced with immunoSEQ multiplex PCR; TCRdb's copy has only in-frame clones and lacks some. The data hold about 190,000 clones, with more than 85% observed a single time. This clonotype originated in a man aged 25-45 years with acute or convalescent COVID-19. The specimen sequenced was peripheral blood.

CDR3 amino acids: CASSPTTGTGAAYGYTF. DNA of the CDR3: TGTGCCAGCTCACCCACGACCGGGACAGGGGCCGCTTATGGCTACACCTTC. The chain couples TRBV18 to TRBJ1-2; 10 bases line up with TRBD1. V dropped 3 bases and J dropped 5; count of bases not matched to a gene: 12. Germline CDR1 is KGHSH and CDR2 is LQKENI. The CDR3 has 17 residues.